This note documents a single T cell receptor (beta chain) sequence. The time point: blood 4 weeks post-SBRT, at nephrectomy. Sample treatment: 15 Gy SBRT to primary tumor, nephrectomy 4 weeks later. This specimen comes from a study of radiation and T cells in renal cell carcinoma. TCRdb keeps only in-frame clones here, not all; method: immunoSEQ multiplex PCR. The sample includes some 81,000 clones, roughly nine tenths of them seen just once. The CDR3 has 14 amino acids. V was clipped by 0 bases and J by 8 bases; unmatched bases: 5. Germline values: CDR1 SNHLY, CDR2 FYNNEI. The material was blood, obtained from a patient whose treatment included radiotherapy and nephrectomy. The sequence was obtained from a woman between 65 and 79 years old with renal cell carcinoma. The rearrangement links TRBV2 to TRBJ1-2; TRBD1 matches at 8 bases. The CDR3 DNA reads TGTGCCAGCAGTGAAGCCCGGGACAGGAGGGGCTACACCTTC. Residues: CASSEARDRRGYTF.